The 29 T cell receptor beta chains listed next were all sequenced from one sample in a study of T cell responses to AZD1222 COVID-19 vaccine. TCRdb's table, derived via immunoSEQ multiplex PCR, lists solely in-frame clones and lacks some. In the table there are 100,000 to 150,000 clones, more than 70% of which are singletons. Sequencing used peripheral blood, obtained on day 0 of AZD1222 vaccination. The receptors come from an adult in good health.

J is TRBJ1-5 and V is TRBV19; a weak D match, TRBD1 (5 bases). V lost 5 bases and J 5 bases, leaving 19 bases between the germline ends. The CDR3 totals 16 residues. The germline V gene has CDR1 LNHDA and CDR2 SQIVND (reference sequence). CDR3 sequence: CASSSLSVQGHQPQHF. DNA of the CDR3: TGTGCCAGTAGTTCCCTCTCAGTCCAGGGTCATCAGCCCCAGCATTTT.

The CDR3 loop reads CASSKQGARNQPQHF. The DNA for the CDR3 is TGTGCCAGTAGTAAACAGGGGGCACGCAATCAGCCCCAGCATTTT. This rearrangement joins TRBV19 to TRBJ1-5, with 9 nucleotides matching TRBD1. This CDR3 is 15 amino acids long. The J segment lost 2 bases and the V segment lost 4 bases, leaving 3 bases of the junction unmatched. Germline CDR1 is LNHDA and CDR2 is SQIVND (reference sequence).

The chain joins TRBV7-9 to TRBJ2-3; D remains unclear. The ends were cut back, 0 bases at V and 0 bases at J, with 4 bases in the middle. The CDR3 length is 14 residues. In germline, CDR1 is SEHNR, CDR2 FQNEAQ (reference sequence). The CDR3 loop is CASSLAASTDTQYF. CDR3 DNA sequence: TGTGCCAGCAGCTTAGCGGCTAGCACAGATACGCAGTATTTT.

For the CDR3, the DNA is TGTGCCAGCACCCCCGAGGGGTCAAACTATGGCTACACCTTC. It specifies CASTPEGSNYGYTF. The chain links TRBV9 to TRBJ1-2; D possibly corresponds to TRBD1 (5 bases). CDR1 and CDR2 from the germline V gene are SGDLS and YYNGEE. The V and J ends lost 6 bases and 2 bases respectively, with 14 bases between them. This CDR3 region has 14 residues.

This sequence joins TRBV4-1 and TRBJ2-5, with D unclear. Deletions cut 1 base from V and 1 base from J, with 7 bases between. There are 14 residues in the CDR3. Per germline, CDR1 MGHRA and CDR2 YSYEKL. CDR3 sequence: CASSQVGFQETQYF. The CDR3 DNA reads TGCGCCAGCAGCCAAGTGGGGTTCCAAGAGACCCAGTACTTC.

This chain uses TRBV9 with TRBJ2-1, with 8 bases aligning to TRBD1. Looked up from germline, CDR1 is SGDLS and CDR2 is YYNGEE. The CDR3 is 15 amino acids. The V gene end was trimmed by 2 bases and the J gene end by 7 bases; junction bases not matched to a gene: 8. CDR3 protein: CASSVRGTGGNEQFF. The DNA of the CDR3 is TGTGCCAGCAGCGTGAGGGGGACAGGAGGGAATGAGCAGTTCTTC.

This clone was counted between two and nine times. The chain combines TRBV28 with TRBJ1-5, with TRBD1 matching over 8 bases. Germline-derived CDR1 and CDR2 are MDHEN and SYDVKM. This CDR3 comprises 13 residues. Trimming cost V 7 bases and J 7 bases; bases outside gene matches: 6. As DNA, the CDR3 is TGTGCCAGCAATGACAGGGGACGGCAGCCCCAGCATTTT. Translation: CASNDRGRQPQHF.

This chain joins TRBV5-1 and TRBJ1-4; tentatively, D is TRBD1 (5 bases). CDR1 and CDR2 (germline): SGHRS, YFSETQ. V lost 0 bases and J 3 bases, leaving 9 bases between the germline ends. This CDR3 has 15 residues. Written as DNA, the CDR3 is TGCGCCAGCAGCTTGGAAAGACAGTCTAATGAAAAACTGTTTTTT. This codes for CASSLERQSNEKLFF.

V gene TRBV6-5 combines with J gene TRBJ1-1; D is unclear. Looked up from germline, CDR1 is MNHEY and CDR2 is SVGAGI. V was trimmed by 3 bases and J by 5 bases, leaving 10 bases between them. This CDR3 is built from 13 residues. CDR3 in DNA: TGTGCCAGCAGTTATTCGATAGAAACTGAAGCTTTCTTT. Protein product: CASSYSIETEAFF.

This rearrangement joins TRBV18 to TRBJ2-1; TRBD1 is a possible D gene (5 bases). The germline gives CDR1 KGHSH, CDR2 LQKENI. V lost 2 bases to trimming and J lost 8 bases, with 16 bases between them. The CDR3 is made up of 15 amino acids. The CDR3 reads CASSPTQGRIDEQFF. The CDR3 nucleotides are TGTGCCAGCTCACCAACTCAGGGTAGGATCGATGAGCAGTTCTTC. The complete variable domain, with remaining parts taken from reference TRBV18 and TRBJ2-1, reads NAGVMQNPRHLVRRRGQEARLRCSPMKGHSHVYWYRQLPEEGLKFMVYLQKENIIDESGMPKERFSAEFPKEGPSILRIQQVVRGDSAAYFCASSPTQGRIDEQFFGPGTRLTVL.

The J gene is TRBJ1-1, the V gene TRBV5-5, with D unresolved. From germline, CDR1 is SGHKS and CDR2 YYEKEE (reference sequence). CDR3 length equals 13 residues. Trimming took off 4 bases at V and 5 bases at J, with 12 bases between the two ends. For the CDR3, the DNA is TGTGCCAGCAGCCCCTACCCGATTACTGAAGCTTTCTTT. Amino acids: CASSPYPITEAFF.

The chain joins TRBV7-2 to TRBJ2-7; D is possibly TRBD1 (5 bases). Trimming took 5 bases from V and 0 from J, leaving 20 bases between them. Germline-derived CDR1 and CDR2 are SGHTA and FQGNSA. This CDR3 is built from 17 residues. The CDR3 coding sequence is TGTGCCAGCAGCCGTATGGGGCCAGGCTCGAGCTCCTACGAGCAGTACTTC. It translates to CASSRMGPGSSSYEQYF.

The chain links TRBV10-3 to TRBJ2-7, with no clear D. Germline values: CDR1 ENHRY, CDR2 SYGVKD. Trimming removed 0 bases at V and 5 bases at J, with 5 bases between. CDR3 length: 12 amino acids. Here the CDR3 reads CAISESKDEQYF. Written as DNA, the CDR3 is TGTGCCATCAGTGAGTCTAAGGACGAGCAGTACTTC.

V gene TRBV7-9 combines with J gene TRBJ2-3; 10 bases map to TRBD2. The germline gives CDR1 SEHNR, CDR2 FQNEAQ (reference sequence). With V trimmed by 6 bases and J by 5 bases, 11 bases remained unmatched. This CDR3 spans 16 amino acids. The CDR3 DNA reads as TGTGCCAGCAGTTCCGGGACTAGCGCCCTTCGAGATACGCAGTATTTT. Encoded protein: CASSSGTSALRDTQYF.

This rearrangement joins TRBV29-1 to TRBJ1-2; D is undetermined. The CDR3 totals 11 residues. Germline V gene sequence: CDR1 SQVTM, CDR2 ANQGSEA. CDR3 sequence (DNA): TGCACCGCCGGGGTGGACTATGGCTACACCTTC. Amino acid sequence: CTAGVDYGYTF.

The chain has TRBV7-8 and TRBJ1-5; D is perhaps TRBD1 (5 bases). Germline V gene sequence: CDR1 SGHVS, CDR2 FQNEAQ. V dropped 3 bases and J dropped 1 base, with 10 bases sitting between them. This CDR3 contains 15 residues. CDR3 protein: CASSLGRASNQPQHF. For the CDR3, the DNA is TGTGCCAGCAGCTTGGGCAGGGCGAGCAATCAGCCCCAGCATTTT.

The V and J genes are TRBV28 and TRBJ1-2; maybe TRBD1 (5 bases). The V gene lost 2 bases and the J gene lost 6 bases, with 16 bases spanning the gap. The CDR3 extends over 15 amino acids. Germline CDR1 reads MDHEN; CDR2 reads SYDVKM. This CDR3 is CASSLLGGIGNGYTF. In nucleotides, the CDR3 is TGTGCCAGCAGTTTACTCGGGGGGATTGGAAATGGCTACACCTTC.

This clone was seen once. The chain employs TRBV3-1 (or the pseudogene TRBV3-2) and TRBJ2-7; 9 bases line up with TRBD2. CDR1 is LGHDT and CDR2 is YNNKEL in the germline V gene (reference sequence). V shed 4 bases, J shed 5 bases, and the junction held 6 bases outside the gene matches. This CDR3 is 14 amino acids long. The CDR3 here is CASSPAGGTNEQYF. DNA of the CDR3: TGTGCCAGCAGCCCGGCGGGAGGGACCAACGAGCAGTACTTC.

The chain couples TRBV2 to TRBJ2-1; D unresolved. V gave up 8 bases and J gave up 1 base, with 9 bases separating them. The CDR3 sequence is 13 residues long. Germline assignment: CDR1 SNHLY and CDR2 FYNNEI. The CDR3: CASSTESYNEQFF. The CDR3 coding sequence is TGTGCCAGCTCAACAGAATCCTACAATGAGCAGTTCTTC. Complete variable domain (other parts from reference TRBV2 and TRBJ2-1): EPEVTQTPSHQVTQMGQEVILRCVPISNHLYFYWYRQILGQKVEFLVSFYNNEISEKSEIFDDQFSVERPDGSNFTLKIRSTKLEDSAMYFCASSTESYNEQFFGPGTRLTVL.

The sample holds one count of this clone. This chain uses TRBV27 with TRBJ2-1; 13 nucleotides align to TRBD2. The J segment lost 8 bases and the V segment lost 4 bases, leaving 8 bases of the junction unmatched. Germline CDR1 and CDR2: MNHEY and SMNVEV (reference sequence). The CDR3 runs to 16 residues. This CDR3 is CASSSAGTSGIYEQFF. The CDR3 region has the DNA TGTGCCAGCAGTTCCGCGGGGACTAGCGGGATATATGAGCAGTTCTTC.

V and J are TRBV29-1 and TRBJ1-1; D call uncertain. The CDR3 sequence is 18 residues long. Germline V gene data show CDR1 as SQVTM and CDR2 as ANQGSEA. The V gene lost 2 bases and the J gene lost 0 bases, with 22 bases spanning the gap. In DNA, the CDR3 is TGCAGCGTTGAATTCTCCCCCCCTTTAAGACGGATGAACACTGAAGCTTTCTTT. Translating gives CSVEFSPPLRRMNTEAFF.

This chain links TRBV15 with TRBJ1-1, with D perhaps TRBD1 (5 bases). V was pared by 5 bases and J by 1 base, with 14 bases between. The CDR3 sequence is 15 residues long. CDR1 is LNHNV and CDR2 is YYDKDF in the germline V gene (reference sequence). The CDR3 DNA reads TGTGCCACCAGCGCCCCGGGGGGAGCGAACACTGAAGCTTTCTTT. It yields the protein CATSAPGGANTEAFF.

The rearrangement joins TRBV6-1 to TRBJ1-5; no firm D call. This CDR3 contains 14 residues. The ends were cut back, 2 bases at V and 5 bases at J, with 10 bases in the middle. CDR1 is MNHNS, CDR2 SASEGT, per germline. CDR3 amino acids: CASSELASYQPQHF. In DNA form, the CDR3 reads TGTGCCAGCAGTGAATTAGCCAGCTATCAGCCCCAGCATTTT.

The V gene is TRBV7-9, the J gene TRBJ2-3; 14 bases are a match to TRBD2. The CDR3 runs 20 residues. Germline lookup yields CDR1 SEHNR and CDR2 FQNEAQ (reference sequence). With V trimmed by 7 bases and J by 3 bases, 18 bases remained unmatched. The CDR3 bases are TGTGCCAGCATCAAGACCCCGGGACTAGCGGGAGAAAGTCAAACAGATACGCAGTATTTT. As protein: CASIKTPGLAGESQTDTQYF. The variable domain in full, completed from reference TRBV7-9 and TRBJ2-3, reads DTGVSQNPRHKITKRGQNVTFRCDPISEHNRLYWYRQTLGQGPEFLTYFQNEAQLEKSRLLSDRFSAERPKGSFSTLEIQRTEQGDSAMYLCASIKTPGLAGESQTDTQYFGPGTRLTVL.

The chain links TRBV5-6 to TRBJ2-7; D may be TRBD1 or TRBD2 (5 bases each). V lost 0 bases, J lost 2 bases, and 9 bases lay in between. The CDR3 spans 14 residues. CDR1 is SGHDT and CDR2 is YYEEEE in the germline V gene. The CDR3 nucleotides read TGTGCCAGCAGCTTGGACAGGAGGACCTACGAGCAGTACTTC. Encoded protein: CASSLDRRTYEQYF.

CDR3 loop: CASSIQGRPYEQYF. The DNA for the CDR3 is TGTGCCAGTAGTATACAGGGGCGGCCCTACGAGCAGTACTTC. V is TRBV19 and J is TRBJ2-7; D is perhaps TRBD1 (6 bases). The V gene lost 2 bases and the J gene lost 2 bases, with 10 bases spanning the gap. The germline V gene encodes CDR1 LNHDA and CDR2 SQIVND (reference sequence). CDR3 length equals 14 residues.

This clone was detected a few times. CDR3 nucleotide sequence: TGTGCCAGCAGTTACTCGGAGTACCCCCGCTACACCTTC. Protein sequence: CASSYSEYPRYTF. The genes are TRBV6-2 or TRBV6-3 and TRBJ1-2; no clear D. The CDR3 consists of 13 residues. The V end lost 0 bases, the J end lost 9 bases, and 11 bases lay between the germline ends. Germline assignment: CDR1 MNHEY and CDR2 SVGEGT.

CDR3 coding DNA: TGTGCCAGTAGAAAGGGGGGGAACACCGGGGAGCTGTTTTTT. Protein sequence: CASRKGGNTGELFF. This sequence joins TRBV19 and TRBJ2-2, with D perhaps TRBD1 or TRBD2 (6 bases each). CDR3 length equals 14 residues. CDR1 is LNHDA and CDR2 is SQIVND in the germline V gene (reference sequence). With 6 bases removed from V and 1 base from J, the gap between germline ends came to 9 bases.

The chain joins TRBV9 to TRBJ1-5; 7 nucleotides agree with TRBD1. With V trimmed by 4 bases and J by 7 bases, 8 bases remained unmatched. Germline values: CDR1 SGDLS, CDR2 YYNGEE. CDR3 size: 14 residues. The CDR3 reads CASSPQGGRQPQHF. Written as DNA, the CDR3 is TGTGCCAGCAGCCCGCAGGGGGGAAGGCAGCCCCAGCATTTT.